The 17 T cell receptor beta chains below come from one sample, sequenced in a study of T-cell memory formation after mild COVID-19. TCRdb redid the calling of the 5' RACE reads with MiXCR, one entry per CDR3 protein. Altogether around 200,000 distinct CDR3 sequences are present, more than 25% being singletons, with the ten largest covering about an eighth. The material sequenced was PBMCs or a T cell subset sorted from them (not recorded which). Source of these receptors: an adult woman who had mild COVID-19 (a few samples of this study predate the infection). Cell type and time point are not known.

The rearrangement uses TRBV20-1 and TRBJ2-5, with 10 bases fitting TRBD2. CDR1 and CDR2 (germline): DFQATT, SNEGSKA (reference sequence). The V segment lost 5 bases and the J segment 7 bases; nucleotides outside the gene matches: 16. The CDR3 runs to 16 residues. CDR3 protein: CSASESSGRLRVTQYF. The CDR3 DNA is TGCAGTGCTTCAGAATCTAGCGGGAGACTCCGCGTGACCCAGTACTTC.

The sample holds a few counts of this clonotype. The J gene is TRBJ2-2, the V gene TRBV4-1; D not resolved. The germline CDR1 and CDR2 sequences are MGHRA and YSYEKL. There are 13 residues in the CDR3. V lost 2 bases, J lost 4 bases, and 5 bases lay in between. The CDR3 DNA is TGCGCCAGCAGCCAACCTGGCACCGGGGAGCTGTTTTTT. Translating it yields CASSQPGTGELFF.

The chain combines TRBV3-1 with TRBJ2-1; 12 positions agree with TRBD2. The CDR3 is made up of 15 amino acids. V lost 3 bases, J lost 9 bases, and 6 bases stayed unmatched. Germline CDR1 and CDR2: LGHDT and YNNKEL (reference sequence). The CDR3 DNA reads TGTGCCAGCAGCCATACGGGACTAGCGGGTGGTGAGCAGTTCTTC. Protein: CASSHTGLAGGEQFF.

This clonotype was seen a handful of times. The CDR3 DNA follows: TGTGCCAGTAGTATAGATTTAAGTGGGACAGGTTTCTCCGGGGAGCTGTTTTTT. It is translated as CASSIDLSGTGFSGELFF. The chain combines TRBV19 with TRBJ2-2; 8 bases map to TRBD1. CDR1 and CDR2 (germline): LNHDA, SQIVND (reference sequence). The J segment lost 6 bases and the V segment lost 0 bases, leaving 12 bases of the junction unmatched. This CDR3 comprises 18 residues.

This clonotype has only a few counts. The chain joins TRBV3-1 to TRBJ2-7, with 8 positions matching TRBD2. The germline CDR1 and CDR2 sequences are LGHDT and YNNKEL (reference sequence). The CDR3 runs 14 residues. Germline trimming cut 6 bases from V and 2 bases from J; bases unmatched to any gene: 6. As DNA, the CDR3 is TGTGCCAGCAGAGAGGCGGGGGGAGCCTACGAGCAGTACTTC. Protein: CASREAGGAYEQYF.

The chain employs TRBV5-6 and TRBJ2-5; 7 positions match TRBD1. CDR3 length: 13 amino acids. Germline CDR1 SGHDT, CDR2 YYEEEE. The trim removed 5 bases at V and 4 bases at J, leaving 5 bases unmatched. The CDR3 DNA reads TGTGCCAGCAGGCCGACAGGGCTAGAGACCCAGTACTTC. This codes for CASRPTGLETQYF.

This clonotype has a handful of counts. The gene calls are TRBV29-1 and TRBJ1-5; D possibly corresponds to TRBD1 (6 bases). From germline, CDR1 is SQVTM and CDR2 ANQGSEA. This CDR3 is 12 amino acids long. V lost 4 bases and J lost 4, with 8 bases in between. The CDR3 coding sequence is TGCAGCGTTGGGCAGGGGAATCAGCCCCAGCATTTT. Protein product: CSVGQGNQPQHF.

This clonotype occurred a few times. The chain uses TRBV4-2 and TRBJ1-3, with unresolved D. There are 12 residues in the CDR3. The germline V gene encodes CDR1 LGHNA and CDR2 YNFKEQ. Trimming left V 1 base short and J 4 bases short, with 2 bases between. In DNA form, the CDR3 reads TGTGCCAGCAGCCAAGCAGGAAACACCATATATTTT. This encodes CASSQAGNTIYF.

The gene calls are TRBV25-1 and TRBJ2-2, with D perhaps TRBD2 (6 bases). Trimming pared 2 bases from V and 6 bases from J, leaving 10 bases between. The germline V gene has CDR1 MGHDK and CDR2 SYGVNS. The CDR3 is made up of 14 amino acids. The CDR3 DNA follows: TGTGCCAGCAGTGAAGGTCGGGACTCCGGGGAGCTGTTTTTT. Its protein is CASSEGRDSGELFF. Using reference TRBV25-1 and TRBJ2-2 for the parts outside the CDR3, the full variable domain is EADIYQTPRYLVIGTGKKITLECSQTMGHDKMYWYQQDPGMELHLIHYSYGVNSTEKGDLSSESTVSRIRTEHFPLTLESARPSHTSQYLCASSEGRDSGELFFGEGSRLTVL.

The V call is TRBV27, the J call TRBJ1-2, with 11 bases identical to TRBD1. Trimming cost V 5 bases and J 4 bases; bases outside gene matches: 6. Germline V gene sequence: CDR1 MNHEY, CDR2 SMNVEV (reference sequence). The CDR3 runs to 15 residues. CDR3 DNA sequence: TGTGCCAGCAGTCATTTGGACAGGGGGCCCTATGGCTACACCTTC. Translation gives CASSHLDRGPYGYTF.

In this sample, this clonotype turned up a few times. This chain joins TRBV5-1 and TRBJ2-2, with D unresolved. This CDR3 has 12 residues. Germline lookup yields CDR1 SGHRS and CDR2 YFSETQ. V lost 5 bases to trimming and J lost 6 bases, with 8 bases between them. The CDR3 reads CASSGDPGELFF. DNA for the CDR3: TGCGCCAGCAGTGGGGATCCCGGGGAGCTGTTTTTT.

This clonotype was picked up a small number of times. The rearrangement links TRBV11-3 to TRBJ2-2; D may correspond to TRBD1 or TRBD2 (5 bases each). The ends were cut back, 4 bases at V and 4 bases at J, with 13 bases in the middle. From germline, CDR1 is SGHNT and CDR2 YENEEA. CDR3 length: 15 amino acids. The CDR3 here is CASSSYGTLTGELFF. CDR3 DNA sequence: TGTGCCAGCAGCTCATACGGGACCCTCACCGGGGAGCTGTTTTTT.

This clonotype showed up just a few times. The rearrangement links TRBV7-8 to TRBJ2-5; D may be TRBD2 (6 bases). The CDR3 spans 15 residues. Germline-derived CDR1 and CDR2 are SGHVS and FQNEAQ. V was clipped by 1 base and J by 2 bases, with 11 bases between them. DNA of the CDR3: TGTGCCAGCAGCTTAGGCCTAGCGTGGCAAGAGACCCAGTACTTC. It yields the protein CASSLGLAWQETQYF.

This clonotype was recorded a few times. The chain combines TRBV5-1 with TRBJ1-2, with 8 bases lining up with TRBD1. CDR3 size: 19 residues. Germline CDR1 is SGHRS and CDR2 is YFSETQ. V lost 4 bases and J lost 8; bases outside the gene matches: 25. The CDR3 loop reads CASSPNIGTGVGYSGGYTF. The CDR3 coding sequence is TGCGCCAGCAGCCCGAACATAGGGACAGGTGTCGGCTATTCGGGAGGCTACACCTTC. Drawing the rest from reference TRBV5-1 and TRBJ1-2, the complete variable domain is KAGVTQTPRYLIKTRGQQVTLSCSPISGHRSVSWYQQTPGQGLQFLFEYFSETQRNKGNFPGRFSGRQFSNSRSEMNVSTLELGDSALYLCASSPNIGTGVGYSGGYTFGSGTRLTVV.

V usage is TRBV6-2 or TRBV6-3 and J usage is TRBJ1-2, with 7 bases aligning to TRBD1. J lost 4 bases, V lost 6 bases, and 8 bases had no gene match. There are 14 residues in the CDR3. CDR1 is MNHEY and CDR2 is SVGEGT in the germline V gene. The CDR3 region has the DNA TGTGCCAGCAGCCTAAGGGGGCGCGGCTATGGCTACACCTTC. The encoded protein is CASSLRGRGYGYTF.

J is TRBJ2-4 and V is TRBV7-6; a weak D match, TRBD2 (5 bases). V gave up 1 base and J gave up 1 base, with 20 bases separating them. This CDR3 has 19 amino acids. Germline-derived CDR1 and CDR2 are SGHVS and FNYEAQ. CDR3 region: CASSLEAHTGNLAKNIQYF. Written as DNA, the CDR3 is TGTGCCAGCAGCTTAGAGGCCCACACGGGGAACCTTGCCAAAAACATTCAGTACTTC.

This chain links TRBV27 with TRBJ2-1, with D unresolved. CDR1 and CDR2 (germline): MNHEY, SMNVEV (reference sequence). The CDR3 loop spans 12 amino acids. Deletions cut 0 bases from V and 9 bases from J, with 6 bases between. The chain's CDR3 is CASSLSGLEQFF. DNA of the CDR3: TGTGCCAGCAGTTTATCGGGCCTTGAGCAGTTCTTC.